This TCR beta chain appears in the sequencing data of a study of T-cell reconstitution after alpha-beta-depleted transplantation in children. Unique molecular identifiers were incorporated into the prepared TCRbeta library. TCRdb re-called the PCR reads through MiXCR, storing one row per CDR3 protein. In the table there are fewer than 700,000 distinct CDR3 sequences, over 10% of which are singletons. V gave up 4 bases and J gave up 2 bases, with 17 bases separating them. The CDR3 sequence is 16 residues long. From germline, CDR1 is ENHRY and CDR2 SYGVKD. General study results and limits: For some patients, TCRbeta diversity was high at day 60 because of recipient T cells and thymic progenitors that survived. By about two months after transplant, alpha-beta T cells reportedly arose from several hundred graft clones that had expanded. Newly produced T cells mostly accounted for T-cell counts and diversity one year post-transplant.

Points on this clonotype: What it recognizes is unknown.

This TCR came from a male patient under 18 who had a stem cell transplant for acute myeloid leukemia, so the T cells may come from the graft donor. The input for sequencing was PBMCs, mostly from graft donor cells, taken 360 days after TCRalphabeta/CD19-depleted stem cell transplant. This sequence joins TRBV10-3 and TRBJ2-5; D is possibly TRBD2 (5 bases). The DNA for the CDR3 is TGTGCCATCAGTGGGGCCCATATAGTAGCGCAAGAGACCCAGTACTTC. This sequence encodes CAISGAHIVAQETQYF.